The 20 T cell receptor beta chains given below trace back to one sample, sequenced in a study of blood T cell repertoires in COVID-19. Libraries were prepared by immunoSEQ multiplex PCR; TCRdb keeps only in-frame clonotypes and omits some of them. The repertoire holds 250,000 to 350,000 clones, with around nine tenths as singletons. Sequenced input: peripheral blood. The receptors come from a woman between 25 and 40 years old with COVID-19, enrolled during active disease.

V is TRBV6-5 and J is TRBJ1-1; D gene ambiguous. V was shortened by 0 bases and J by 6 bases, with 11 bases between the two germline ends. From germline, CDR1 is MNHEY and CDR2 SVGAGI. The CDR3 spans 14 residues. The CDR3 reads CASSYSTVDSEAFF. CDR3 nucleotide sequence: TGTGCCAGCAGTTACTCGACTGTCGACTCTGAAGCTTTCTTT.

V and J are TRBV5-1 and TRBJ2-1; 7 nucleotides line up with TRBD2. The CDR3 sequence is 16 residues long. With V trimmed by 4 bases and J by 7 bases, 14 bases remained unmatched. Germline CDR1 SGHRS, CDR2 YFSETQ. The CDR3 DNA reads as TGCGCCAGCAGCCCGCCTGCTAGCGGCTCTTTGAATGAGCAGTTCTTC. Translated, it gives CASSPPASGSLNEQFF.

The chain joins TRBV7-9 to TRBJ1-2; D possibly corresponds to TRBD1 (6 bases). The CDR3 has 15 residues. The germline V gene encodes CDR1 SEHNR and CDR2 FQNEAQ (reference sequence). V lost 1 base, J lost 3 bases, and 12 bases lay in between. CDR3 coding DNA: TGTGCCAGCAGCTTAGTTCCCCAGGGGTACTATGGCTACACCTTC. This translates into CASSLVPQGYYGYTF. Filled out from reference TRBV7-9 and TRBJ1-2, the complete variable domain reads DTGVSQNPRHKITKRGQNVTFRCDPISEHNRLYWYRQTLGQGPEFLTYFQNEAQLEKSRLLSDRFSAERPKGSFSTLEIQRTEQGDSAMYLCASSLVPQGYYGYTFGSGTRLTVV.

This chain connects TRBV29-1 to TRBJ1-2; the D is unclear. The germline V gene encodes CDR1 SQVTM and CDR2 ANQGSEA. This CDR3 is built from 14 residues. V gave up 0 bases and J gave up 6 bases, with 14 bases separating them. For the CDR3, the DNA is TGCAGCGTTGAAGATCTTGTCGGGTCCAATGGCTACACCTTC. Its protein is CSVEDLVGSNGYTF.

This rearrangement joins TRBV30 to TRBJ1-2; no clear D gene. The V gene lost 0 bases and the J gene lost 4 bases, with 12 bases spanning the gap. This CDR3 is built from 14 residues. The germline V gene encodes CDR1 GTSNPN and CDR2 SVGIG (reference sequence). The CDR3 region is CAWSVRLVGYGYTF. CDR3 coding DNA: TGTGCCTGGAGTGTACGGTTGGTCGGCTATGGCTACACCTTC.

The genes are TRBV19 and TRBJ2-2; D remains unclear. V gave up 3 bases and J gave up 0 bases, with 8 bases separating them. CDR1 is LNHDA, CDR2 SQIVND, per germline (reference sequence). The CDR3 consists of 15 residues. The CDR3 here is CASSIRLANTGELFF. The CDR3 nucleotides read TGTGCCAGTAGTATCCGGCTAGCGAACACCGGGGAGCTGTTTTTT.

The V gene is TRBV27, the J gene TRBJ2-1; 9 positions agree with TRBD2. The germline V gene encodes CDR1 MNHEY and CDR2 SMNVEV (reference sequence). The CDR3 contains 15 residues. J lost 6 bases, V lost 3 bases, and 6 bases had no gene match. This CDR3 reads CASSLATSGGNEQFF. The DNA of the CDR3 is TGTGCCAGCAGTTTGGCGACTAGCGGAGGCAATGAGCAGTTCTTC.

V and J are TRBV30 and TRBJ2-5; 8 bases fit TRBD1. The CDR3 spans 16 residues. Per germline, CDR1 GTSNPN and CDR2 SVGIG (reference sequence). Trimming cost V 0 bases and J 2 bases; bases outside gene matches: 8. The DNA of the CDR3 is TGTGCCTGGAGTGTAGGGTGGACAGGGCTGCAAGAGACCCAGTACTTC. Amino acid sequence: CAWSVGWTGLQETQYF. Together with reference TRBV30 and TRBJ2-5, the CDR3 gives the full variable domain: SQTIHQWPATLVQPVGSPLSLECTVEGTSNPNLYWYRQAAGRGLQLLFYSVGIGQISSEVPQNLSASRPQDRQFILSSKKLLLSDSGFYLCAWSVGWTGLQETQYFGPGTRLLVL.

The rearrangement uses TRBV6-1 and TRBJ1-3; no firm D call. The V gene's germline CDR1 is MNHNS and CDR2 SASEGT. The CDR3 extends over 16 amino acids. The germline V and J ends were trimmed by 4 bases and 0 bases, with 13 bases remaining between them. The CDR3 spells CASSVDRASSGNTIYF. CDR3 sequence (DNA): TGTGCCAGCAGTGTCGATAGAGCGAGCTCTGGAAACACCATATATTTT.

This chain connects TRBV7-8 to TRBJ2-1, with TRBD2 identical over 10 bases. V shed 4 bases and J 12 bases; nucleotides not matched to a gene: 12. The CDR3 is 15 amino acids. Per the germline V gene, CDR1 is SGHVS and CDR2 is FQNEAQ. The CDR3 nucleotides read TGTGCCAGCAGCTCTTCGTCTAGCGGGAGACTGGGGCAGTTCTTC. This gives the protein CASSSSSSGRLGQFF.

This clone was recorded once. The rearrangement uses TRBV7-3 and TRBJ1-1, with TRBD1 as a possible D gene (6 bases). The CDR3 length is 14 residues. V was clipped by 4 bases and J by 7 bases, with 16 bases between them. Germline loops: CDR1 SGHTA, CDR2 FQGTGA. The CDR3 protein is CASSSSLGASEAFF. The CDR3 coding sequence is TGTGCCAGCAGCTCTTCTTTGGGGGCAAGTGAAGCTTTCTTT.

The CDR3 here is CASRTGGYSEQYF. Written as DNA, the CDR3 is TGTGCCAGCCGTACAGGGGGCTATAGCGAGCAGTACTTC. The chain is built from TRBV27 and TRBJ2-7, with TRBD1 identical over 9 bases. Losses at the gene ends were 8 bases for V and 6 bases for J; bases not matched to a gene: 8. Germline V gene lookup returns CDR1 MNHEY and CDR2 SMNVEV (reference sequence). This CDR3 has 13 residues.

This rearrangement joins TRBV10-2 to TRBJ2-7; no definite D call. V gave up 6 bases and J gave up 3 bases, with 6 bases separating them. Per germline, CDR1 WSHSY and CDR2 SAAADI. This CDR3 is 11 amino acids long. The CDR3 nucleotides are TGCGCCAGCAGCCACAGCTACGAGCAGTACTTC. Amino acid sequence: CASSHSYEQYF.

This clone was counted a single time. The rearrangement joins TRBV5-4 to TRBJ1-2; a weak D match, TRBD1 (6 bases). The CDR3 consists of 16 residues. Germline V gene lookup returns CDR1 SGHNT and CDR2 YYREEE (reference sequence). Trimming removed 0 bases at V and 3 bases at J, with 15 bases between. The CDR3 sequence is CASSLGIVRGDYGYTF. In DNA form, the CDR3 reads TGTGCCAGCAGCTTGGGGATCGTCAGGGGTGACTATGGCTACACCTTC.

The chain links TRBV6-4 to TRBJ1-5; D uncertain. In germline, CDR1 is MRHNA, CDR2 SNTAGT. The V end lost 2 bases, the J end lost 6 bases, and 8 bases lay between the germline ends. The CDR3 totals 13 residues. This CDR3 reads CASSDVVGQPQHF. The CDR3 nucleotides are TGTGCCAGCAGTGACGTGGTCGGTCAGCCCCAGCATTTT.

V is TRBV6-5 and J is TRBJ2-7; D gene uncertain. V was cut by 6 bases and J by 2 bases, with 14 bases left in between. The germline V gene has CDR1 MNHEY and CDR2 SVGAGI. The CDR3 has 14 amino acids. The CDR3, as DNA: TGTGCCAGCAGAAAAGGTCAGGTTACCTACGAGCAGTACTTC. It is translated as CASRKGQVTYEQYF.

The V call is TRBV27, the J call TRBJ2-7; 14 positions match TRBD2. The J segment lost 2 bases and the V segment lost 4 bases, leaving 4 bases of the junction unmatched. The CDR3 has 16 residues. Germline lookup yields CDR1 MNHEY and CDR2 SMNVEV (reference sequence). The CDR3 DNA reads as TGTGCCAGCAGTTATTTGACTAGCGGGAGGGCCTACGAGCAGTACTTC. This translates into CASSYLTSGRAYEQYF.

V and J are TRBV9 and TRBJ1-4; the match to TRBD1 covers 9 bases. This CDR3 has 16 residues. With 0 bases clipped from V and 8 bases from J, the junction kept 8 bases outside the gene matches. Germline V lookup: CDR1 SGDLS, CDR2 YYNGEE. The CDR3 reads CASSVATGQGDEKLFF. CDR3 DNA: TGTGCCAGCAGCGTAGCTACGGGACAGGGTGACGAAAAACTGTTTTTT.

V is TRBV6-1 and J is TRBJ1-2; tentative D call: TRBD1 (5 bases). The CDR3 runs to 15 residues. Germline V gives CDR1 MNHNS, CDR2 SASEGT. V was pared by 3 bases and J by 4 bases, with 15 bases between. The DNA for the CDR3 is TGTGCCAGCAGTGACGTGGGGGAGGCAGTCTATGGCTACACCTTC. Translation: CASSDVGEAVYGYTF.

The CDR3 DNA is TGTGCCAGCAGCCAAGAGTACATCGGGGAAAAACTGTTTTTT. This translates into CASSQEYIGEKLFF. The V and J genes are TRBV4-2 and TRBJ1-4; no clear D gene. Trimming took 0 bases from V and 8 from J, leaving 10 bases between them. CDR1 LGHNA and CDR2 YNFKEQ come from the germline V gene. This CDR3 spans 14 amino acids.